This TCR beta chain appears in the sequencing data of a study of blood T cell repertoires in COVID-19. Study overall: Specimens from acute and convalescent COVID-19 originated in the United States, Italy and Spain. T cells, B-cell-depleted T cells, or PBMCs provided the cDNA or gDNA that served as material.

CDR1 SGHTA and CDR2 FQGTGA come from the germline V gene. The junction had 5 bases not matched to a gene; V was cut back by 2 bases and J by 4 bases. There are 14 residues in the CDR3. Original analysis: Amplification of reference gene primers provided the estimated nucleated cell counts. Generated by immunoSEQ multiplex PCR, the TCRdb table keeps only in-frame clones and is missing some. V, J and clone size are taken as reported in that table, and D and trimming were inferred from the DNA itself. The repertoire holds about 92,000 clones, with roughly 80% as singletons. Material for sequencing was peripheral blood. This TCR derives from a woman in her seventies with acute or convalescent COVID-19. The rearrangement uses TRBV7-3 and TRBJ2-7; 7 bases are shared with TRBD2. CDR3 in amino acids: CASSLSSGEYEQYF. DNA of the CDR3: TGTGCCAGCAGCTTATCTAGCGGAGAATACGAGCAGTACTTC.